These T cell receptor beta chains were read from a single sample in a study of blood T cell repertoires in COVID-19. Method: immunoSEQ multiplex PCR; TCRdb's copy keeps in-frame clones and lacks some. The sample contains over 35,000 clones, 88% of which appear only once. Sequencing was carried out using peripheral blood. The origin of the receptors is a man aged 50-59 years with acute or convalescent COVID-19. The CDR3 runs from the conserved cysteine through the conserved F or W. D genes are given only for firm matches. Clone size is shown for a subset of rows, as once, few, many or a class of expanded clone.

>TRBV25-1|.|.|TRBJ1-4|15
CASRTDGAIGEKLFF
TGTGCCAGCAGGACAGATGGGGCGATTGGTGAAAAACTGTTTTTT
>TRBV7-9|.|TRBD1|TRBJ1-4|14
CASSRDRENEKLFF
TGTGCCAGCAGCCGGGACAGGGAGAATGAAAAACTGTTTTTT
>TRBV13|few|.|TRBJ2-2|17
CASSTRDGGTSTGELFF
TGTGCCAGCAGCACTCGGGATGGAGGGACGTCCACCGGGGAGCTGTTTTTT
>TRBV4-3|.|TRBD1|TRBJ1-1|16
CASSQAGGQRDTEAFF
TGCGCCAGCAGCCAAGCAGGGGGCCAGCGGGACACTGAAGCTTTCTTT
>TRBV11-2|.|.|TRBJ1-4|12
CASSSTPGLLFF
TGTGCCAGCAGCTCTACCCCAGGGCTACTGTTTTTT
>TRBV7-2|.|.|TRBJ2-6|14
CASSLRDGANVLTF
TGTGCCAGCAGCTTACGGGATGGGGCCAACGTCCTGACTTTC
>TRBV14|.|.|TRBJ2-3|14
CASSPGLSTDTQYF
TGTGCCAGCAGCCCCGGACTCAGCACAGATACGCAGTATTTT
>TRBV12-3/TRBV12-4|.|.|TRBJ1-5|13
CASSPPGGQPQHF
TGTGCCAGCAGCCCGCCTGGGGGGCAGCCCCAGCATTTT
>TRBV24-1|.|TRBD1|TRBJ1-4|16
CATSEGGQGPNEKLFF
TGTGCCACCAGTGAAGGTGGACAGGGACCTAATGAAAAACTGTTTTTT
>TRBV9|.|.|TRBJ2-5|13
CASSGGRKETQYF
TGTGCCAGCAGCGGGGGCAGAAAAGAGACCCAGTACTTC
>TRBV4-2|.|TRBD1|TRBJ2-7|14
CASSSLGQGYEQYF
TGTGCCAGCAGCTCACTTGGACAGGGCTACGAGCAGTACTTC
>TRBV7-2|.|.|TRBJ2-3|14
CASSSYLGTDTQYF
TGTGCCAGCAGCTCCTACCTGGGCACAGATACGCAGTATTTT
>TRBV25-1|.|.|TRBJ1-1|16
CASSDPLRQENTEAFF
TGTGCCAGCAGTGATCCCCTCAGGCAAGAGAACACTGAAGCTTTCTTT
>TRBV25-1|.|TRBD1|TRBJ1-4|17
CASSEGKGARTNEKLFF
TGTGCCAGCAGTGAAGGGAAGGGGGCGAGGACTAATGAAAAACTGTTTTTT
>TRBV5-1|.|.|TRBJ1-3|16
CASSPLGGGSGNTIYF
TGCGCCAGCAGCCCGCTAGGGGGGGGTTCTGGAAACACCATATATTTT
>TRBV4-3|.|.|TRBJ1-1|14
CASSPRRGGTEAFF
TGCGCCAGCAGCCCCAGACGGGGGGGCACTGAAGCTTTCTTT
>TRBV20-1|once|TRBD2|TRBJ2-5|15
CSASGASGGSETQYF
TGCAGTGCTAGTGGGGCCAGCGGGGGTAGTGAGACCCAGTACTTC
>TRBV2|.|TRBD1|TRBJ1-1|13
CASTFDRDTEAFF
TGTGCCAGCACCTTCGACAGGGACACTGAAGCTTTCTTT
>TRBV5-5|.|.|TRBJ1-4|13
CASSLQGSEKLFF
TGTGCCAGCAGCTTGCAGGGATCCGAAAAACTGTTTTTT
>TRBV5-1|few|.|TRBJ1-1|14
CASSLNHGNTEAFF
TGCGCCAGCAGCTTGAATCACGGTAACACTGAAGCTTTCTTT
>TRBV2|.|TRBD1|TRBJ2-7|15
CASRRTGTGSYEQYF
TGTGCCAGCAGGCGGACCGGGACAGGCTCCTACGAGCAGTACTTC
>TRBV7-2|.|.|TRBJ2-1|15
CASSLDSRSPNEQFF
TGTGCCAGCAGCTTAGATAGCCGATCACCCAATGAGCAGTTCTTC
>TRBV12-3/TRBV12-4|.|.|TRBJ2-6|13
CASSWTLGGRVSF
TGTGCCAGCAGTTGGACACTCGGGGGAAGGGTGTCTTTC
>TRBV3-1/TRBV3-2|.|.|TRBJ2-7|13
CASSQDRVREQYF
TGTGCCAGCAGCCAAGACAGGGTACGCGAGCAGTACTTC
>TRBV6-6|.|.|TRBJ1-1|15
CASSTPGGQNTEAFF
TGTGCCAGCAGTACGCCGGGGGGCCAAAACACTGAAGCTTTCTTT
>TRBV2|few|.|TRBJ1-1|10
CASSQGYAFF
TGTGCCAGCAGCCAGGGGTACGCTTTCTTT
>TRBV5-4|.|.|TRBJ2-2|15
CASGARGANTGELFF
TGTGCCAGCGGAGCCAGGGGGGCGAACACCGGGGAGCTGTTTTTT
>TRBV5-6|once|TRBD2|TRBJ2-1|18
CASSSRRTSPPKYNEQFF
TGTGCCAGCAGCTCCAGACGGACTAGCCCCCCTAAGTACAATGAGCAGTTCTTC
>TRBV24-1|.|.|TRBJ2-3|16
CATSDLTTSGTDTQYF
TGTGCCACCAGTGATTTGACAACGTCGGGAACAGATACGCAGTATTTT
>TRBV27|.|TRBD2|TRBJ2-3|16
CASSPWGIAGTSTQYF
TGTGCCAGCAGTCCCTGGGGGATAGCGGGGACTTCTACGCAGTATTTT
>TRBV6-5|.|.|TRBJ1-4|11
CAHGFNEKLFF
TGTGCCCACGGGTTTAATGAAAAACTGTTTTTT
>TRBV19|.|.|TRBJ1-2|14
CASRETGGNYGYTF
TGTGCCAGTAGAGAGACAGGAGGCAACTATGGCTACACCTTC
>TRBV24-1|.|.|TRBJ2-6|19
CATSDSSDSAFSGANVLTF
TGTGCCACCAGTGATTCGTCGGACAGTGCATTCTCTGGGGCCAACGTCCTGACTTTC
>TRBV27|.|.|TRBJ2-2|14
CASSDTLYTGELFF
TGTGCCAGCTCGGACACCCTTTACACCGGGGAGCTGTTTTTT
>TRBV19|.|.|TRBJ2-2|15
CASSHGNLNTGELFF
TGTGCCAGTAGCCACGGGAACCTGAACACCGGGGAGCTGTTTTTT
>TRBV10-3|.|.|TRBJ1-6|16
CAISEMVLSSNSPLHF
TGTGCCATCAGTGAGATGGTTTTAAGCTCTAATTCACCCCTCCACTTT
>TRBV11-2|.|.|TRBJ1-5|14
CASSLGPGGRPQHF
TGTGCCAGCAGCTTAGGGCCGGGGGGCCGGCCCCAGCATTTT
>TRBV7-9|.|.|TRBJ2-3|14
CASGISGFTDTQYF
TGTGCCAGCGGTATTAGCGGATTCACAGATACGCAGTATTTT
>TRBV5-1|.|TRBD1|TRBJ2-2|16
CASSLGRDRVAGELFF
TGCGCCAGCAGCTTGGGCCGGGACAGGGTGGCCGGGGAGCTGTTTTTT
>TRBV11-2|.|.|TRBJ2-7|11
CASGPDYEQYF
TGTGCCAGCGGCCCCGACTACGAGCAGTACTTC
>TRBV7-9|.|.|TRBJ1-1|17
CASSPGDTSKFSTEAFF
TGTGCCAGCAGCCCTGGGGACACCAGTAAGTTTTCGACTGAAGCTTTCTTT